This T cell receptor beta chain comes out of a study of blood T cell repertoires in COVID-19. Study-level background: Whether acute or convalescent, the COVID-19 samples came from the United States, Italy and Spain. T cells, B-cell-depleted T cells, or PBMCs provided the cDNA or gDNA that served as material.

In the original processing: Estimation of nucleated cell counts was performed using reference gene primer amplification. Assay used: immunoSEQ multiplex PCR; TCRdb lists only in-frame clones, some missing. The DNA was the basis for D and trimming; V, J and clone size are from that table. The sample records roughly 100,000 clones, about 90% being singletons. This CDR3 spans 15 amino acids. Germline values: CDR1 MDHEN, CDR2 SYDVKM. The V gene end was trimmed by 8 bases and the J gene end by 1 base; junction bases not matched to a gene: 10. This chain links TRBV28 with TRBJ2-7; 8 bases are a match to TRBD1. Input material: peripheral blood. The sequence was obtained from a man between 45 and 60 years old with active COVID-19. The CDR3 nucleotides are TGTGCCAGCGTAAACCCCCGGGACAGGTCCTACGAGCAGTACTTC. It translates to CASVNPRDRSYEQYF.